The TCR beta chain described here comes from a study of CD8+CD57+ T cells in acquired aplastic anemia. Study-level background: DNA per sorted CD4+ or CD8+ sample ranged roughly 0.17 to 27.4 ug, averaging approximately 3.1 ug.

TCR beta VDJ and CDR3 profiling used genomic DNA as template. TCRdb re-derived calls from the reads in MiXCR, one entry per CDR3 protein. The table includes about 220,000 distinct CDR3 sequences, 34% detected once. This clonotype was counted many times. The CDR3 loop spans 14 amino acids. Unmatched junction bases numbered 9, after V lost 5 bases and J lost 6 bases. In germline, CDR1 is SEHNR, CDR2 FQNEAQ (reference sequence). The source is a human donor in good health, serving as a control. Sequenced sample: sorted CD4+, CD8+, or CD8+CD57+ T cells (not recorded which) from PBMCs. The J gene is TRBJ2-7, the V gene TRBV7-9; 8 positions agree with TRBD1. CDR3 loop: CASSVTGVHSEQYF. The CDR3 DNA follows: TGTGCCAGCAGCGTGACAGGGGTCCACTCCGAGCAGTACTTC. Combining the CDR3 with reference TRBV7-9 and TRBJ2-7 gives the whole variable domain DTGVSQNPRHKITKRGQNVTFRCDPISEHNRLYWYRQTLGQGPEFLTYFQNEAQLEKSRLLSDRFSAERPKGSFSTLEIQRTEQGDSAMYLCASSVTGVHSEQYFGPGTRLTVT.